Here is one T cell receptor (beta chain) with its context. Its antigen is as yet unknown. The data belong to a study of vaccination and CD4 T cells after COVID-19. Sample treatment: approximately nine-day PBMC culture with coronavirus spike peptide pools or control peptides (ViraFEST assay). An Oncomine TCR Beta short-read assay was used to sequence the DNA from cultured CD4+ T cells. TCRdb reanalysed the PCR reads using MiXCR and keeps one entry per CDR3 protein. The profile shows around 12,000 distinct CDR3 sequences, 44% of them singletons. This clonotype was obtained from a human donor who had recovered from COVID-19. The specimen sequenced was CD4+ T cells from blood, cultured in vitro.

The CDR3 protein is CASSLGTNYQPQHF. CDR3 DNA: TGTGCCAGCAGCCTCGGGACAAACTATCAGCCCCAGCATTTT. The chain uses TRBV9 and TRBJ1-5; maybe TRBD1 (6 bases). V was cut by 4 bases and J by 5 bases, with 13 bases left in between. CDR1 and CDR2 from the germline V gene are SGDLS and YYNGEE. The CDR3 is 14 amino acids.